The text below deals with one T cell receptor beta chain. The data were obtained in a study of blood T cell repertoires in COVID-19. The ends were cut back, 0 bases at V and 0 bases at J, with 4 bases in the middle. Germline CDR1 is SGDLS and CDR2 is YYNGEE. The CDR3 length is 14 residues. In the original analysis: For nucleated cells, counts were estimated from reference gene primer amplification. Method: immunoSEQ multiplex PCR; TCRdb's copy keeps in-frame clones and lacks some. The DNA gave D and trimming, while V, J and clone size come from that table. The repertoire has approximately 160,000 clones, 90% of them found once; the top ten carry approximately 0.5%.

The clonotype was recovered from a man aged 45-65 years with acute or convalescent COVID-19. Sequencing input: peripheral blood. This sequence joins TRBV9 and TRBJ1-5, with unresolved D. CDR3 DNA sequence: TGTGCCAGCAGCGTAGACAGTAGCAATCAGCCCCAGCATTTT. Its protein product is CASSVDSSNQPQHF.